The clone carrying this T cell receptor beta chain was counted at least ten times. This entry is derived from a study of T cells in Graves' hyperthyroidism and ophthalmopathy. About the research overall: Peripheral blood was obtained at initial diagnosis, preceding any treatment.

The TCR beta CDR3 regions underwent amplification using RNA transcripts as the source. An initial round of RT-PCR targeting the TCR CDR3 relied on the HTBI primer set. TCRdb re-called the multiplex PCR reads through MiXCR, storing one row per CDR3 protein. Among fewer than 650,000 distinct CDR3 sequences listed, 12% to 15% were seen once. Using less than 12 ml of fresh peripheral blood, PBMCs were prepared. The CDR3 consists of 17 residues. Germline values: CDR1 SGDLS, CDR2 YYNGEE. V lost 0 bases and J 3 bases, leaving 16 bases between the germline ends. The source material was blood. The clonotype was recovered from a woman aged 18-29 years with Graves' ophthalmopathy. The V call is TRBV9, the J call TRBJ1-3, with D tentatively TRBD1 (5 bases). The CDR3 reads CASSVDAFGTVGNTIYF. The CDR3 nucleotides read TGTGCCAGCAGCGTAGATGCGTTTGGGACGGTTGGAAACACCATATATTTT.